This entry lists 27 T cell receptor beta chains sequenced from one sample in a study of patients and donors after allogeneic stem cell transplantation. TCRdb itself ran the RT-PCR reads through MiXCR, one entry per CDR3 protein. The sample carries 150,000 to 250,000 distinct CDR3 sequences, more than 35% recorded once. The source material was blood, either unsorted or a sorted T cell fraction (not recorded which). The receptors were gathered from a human donor who was either an allogeneic HSCT recipient or a stem cell or donor lymphocyte infusion donor (not recorded which). It is not recorded whose cells these are; they may come from a transplant donor.

V is TRBV29-1 and J is TRBJ2-7; TRBD1 aligns across 7 bases. Losses at the gene ends were 3 bases for V and 5 bases for J; bases not matched to a gene: 16. Germline V gives CDR1 SQVTM, CDR2 ANQGSEA. The CDR3 is 16 amino acids. CDR3 region: CSVDRGETGFNDEQYF. In DNA form, the CDR3 reads TGCAGCGTTGATAGGGGAGAGACAGGGTTCAACGACGAGCAGTACTTC.

This clonotype was counted once. The chain employs TRBV4-2 and TRBJ2-3; 8 bases are shared with TRBD2. V lost 3 bases to trimming and J lost 4 bases; unmatched junction nucleotides: 9. Germline lookup yields CDR1 LGHNA and CDR2 YNFKEQ. This CDR3 has 16 residues. CDR3 DNA: TGTGCCAGCAGCCACCGCTCCCGGGAGGGTTCAGATACGCAGTATTTT. It encodes CASSHRSREGSDTQYF.

This clonotype was counted between two and nine times. J is TRBJ2-7 and V is TRBV6-6; 8 bases are a match to TRBD2. The CDR3 consists of 14 residues. The germline V gene has CDR1 MNHNY and CDR2 SVGAGI (reference sequence). J was trimmed by 3 bases and V by 5 bases; bases with no gene match: 6. The CDR3 sequence is CASSRLAGSYEQYF. CDR3 bases: TGTGCCAGCAGTCGCCTAGCGGGTAGCTACGAGCAGTACTTC.

This chain links TRBV7-3 with TRBJ2-1, with TRBD2 matching over 7 bases. Germline trimming cut 1 base from V and 0 bases from J; bases unmatched to any gene: 6. The germline V gene encodes CDR1 SGHTA and CDR2 FQGTGA. The CDR3 covers 17 residues. The CDR3 sequence is CASSLMGLPSSYNEQFF. The CDR3 nucleotides are TGTGCCAGCAGCTTAATGGGACTACCTAGCTCCTACAATGAGCAGTTCTTC.

The rearrangement uses TRBV15 and TRBJ1-3; D unresolved. The CDR3 consists of 14 residues. Germline CDR1 is LNHNV and CDR2 is YYDKDF (reference sequence). Trimming shortened V by 4 bases and J by 3 bases, and 10 bases separated the two germline ends. DNA for the CDR3: TGTGCCACCAGCATCTCGGACGGTGGAAACACCATATATTTT. Translated, it gives CATSISDGGNTIYF.

This clonotype was detected only a few times. J is TRBJ2-1 and V is TRBV7-2, with 7 bases identical to TRBD1. The CDR3 loop spans 16 amino acids. Germline V gene sequence: CDR1 SGHTA, CDR2 FQGNSA. V was pared by 5 bases and J by 0 bases, with 7 bases of the junction left unmatched. The CDR3 nucleotides are TGTGCCAGCAGCCAAGACAGGGCGAGCTCCTACAATGAGCAGTTCTTC. Translation gives CASSQDRASSYNEQFF.

CDR3 nucleotides: TGTGCCAGCAGCCCAACGAGGGGCATCGCAACTAATGAAAAACTGTTTTTT. Its protein is CASSPTRGIATNEKLFF. The chain links TRBV7-9 to TRBJ1-4; D is possibly TRBD1 (5 bases). The CDR3 consists of 17 residues. Looked up from germline, CDR1 is SEHNR and CDR2 is FQNEAQ (reference sequence). The germline V and J ends were trimmed by 5 bases and 0 bases, with 16 bases remaining between them. The whole variable domain, remainder taken from reference TRBV7-9 and TRBJ1-4, is DTGVSQNPRHKITKRGQNVTFRCDPISEHNRLYWYRQTLGQGPEFLTYFQNEAQLEKSRLLSDRFSAERPKGSFSTLEIQRTEQGDSAMYLCASSPTRGIATNEKLFFGSGTQLSVL.

This chain links TRBV2 with TRBJ1-1; D gene ambiguous. CDR1 SNHLY and CDR2 FYNNEI come from the germline V gene. This CDR3 region has 14 residues. V was shortened by 1 base and J by 4 bases, with 10 bases between the two germline ends. DNA for the CDR3: TGTGCCAGCAGTGAAGAGGGAGGAGGCACTGAAGCTTTCTTT. It encodes CASSEEGGGTEAFF.

This chain uses TRBV30 with TRBJ1-2, with D uncertain. The germline CDR1 and CDR2 sequences are GTSNPN and SVGIG (reference sequence). This CDR3 is 14 amino acids long. Deletions cut 3 bases from V and 4 bases from J, with 15 bases between. CDR3 sequence (DNA): TGTGCCTGGAGGGGGTTCGTAGCCCTCTATGGCTACACCTTC. Translated, it gives CAWRGFVALYGYTF.

This clonotype was recorded a few times. The chain carries TRBV20-1 and TRBJ1-6; no reliable D call. CDR3 length: 13 residues. Trimming took off 2 bases at V and 7 bases at J, with 9 bases between the two ends. Looked up from germline, CDR1 is DFQATT and CDR2 is SNEGSKA (reference sequence). For the CDR3, the DNA is TGCAGTGCTAGAAGGGTTGCGAATTCACCCCTCCACTTT. Residues: CSARRVANSPLHF.

V gene TRBV12-3 or TRBV12-4 combines with J gene TRBJ1-1, with TRBD1 matching over 7 bases. Trimming removed 8 bases from V and 7 bases from J; junction bases left unmatched: 13. This CDR3 has 14 amino acids. CDR3 DNA: TGTGCCAGCTTCCGACAGGGACCTGAAATTGAAGCTTTCTTT. It encodes CASFRQGPEIEAFF.

This clonotype has more than one count but fewer than ten. The chain carries TRBV27 and TRBJ1-3, with D uncertain. Deletions cut 5 bases from V and 4 bases from J, with 15 bases between. Germline loops: CDR1 MNHEY, CDR2 SMNVEV (reference sequence). CDR3 length: 15 residues. CDR3 sequence (DNA): TGTGCCAGCAGTCCCCTAAACGACCTCGGAAACACCATATATTTT. Translating gives CASSPLNDLGNTIYF.

This rearrangement joins TRBV4-3 to TRBJ2-1; maybe TRBD2 (5 bases). V lost 1 base and J 7 bases, leaving 14 bases between the germline ends. CDR3 length equals 15 residues. From germline, CDR1 is LGHNA and CDR2 YSLEER. Written as DNA, the CDR3 is TGCGCCAGCAGCCAAGCAGAGGGAGTGGGTAATGAGCAGTTCTTC. Its protein is CASSQAEGVGNEQFF.

This clonotype appeared once. This sequence joins TRBV29-1 and TRBJ2-7, with TRBD1 matching over 7 bases. Germline V CDR1 and CDR2: SQVTM, ANQGSEA. The V and J ends lost 7 bases and 2 bases, in that order; junction bases with no gene match: 5. The CDR3 has 12 amino acids. CDR3 nucleotides: TGCAGCGGGGGGACAGAGCCCTACGAGCAGTACTTC. This translates into CSGGTEPYEQYF.

This clonotype was detected a few times. The rearrangement links TRBV15 to TRBJ1-5; D perhaps matches TRBD1 (5 bases). Between the trimmed V and J ends, which lost 4 bases and 6 bases, there was a span of 13 bases. The CDR3 is 14 amino acids. Germline CDR1 reads LNHNV; CDR2 reads YYDKDF (reference sequence). The CDR3 DNA is TGTGCCACCAGCACAGGGAATGGCACTCAGCCCCAGCATTTT. Protein sequence: CATSTGNGTQPQHF.

This clonotype is a singleton in its sample. CDR3 nucleotide sequence: TGTGCCAGCAGCTTGGCCGATGGGGGGCAGGCCTACGAGCAGTACTTC. This encodes CASSLADGGQAYEQYF. The chain has TRBV5-5 and TRBJ2-7, with D perhaps matching TRBD1 or TRBD2 (6 bases each). CDR3 length: 16 residues. The germline CDR1 and CDR2 sequences are SGHKS and YYEKEE (reference sequence). Trimming left V 0 bases short and J 2 bases short, with 15 bases between.

This rearrangement joins TRBV13 to TRBJ2-5; no clear D gene. Germline V gives CDR1 PRHDT, CDR2 FYEKMQ (reference sequence). V was trimmed by 3 bases and J by 1 base, leaving 6 bases between them. The CDR3 totals 13 residues. CDR3: CASSFSLQETQYF. The CDR3 DNA sequence: TGTGCCAGCAGCTTTTCGCTCCAAGAGACCCAGTACTTC. Full variable domain (missing parts from reference TRBV13 and TRBJ2-5): AAGVIQSPRHLIKEKRETATLKCYPIPRHDTVYWYQQGPGQDPQFLISFYEKMQSDKGSIPDRFSAQQFSDYHSELNMSSLELGDSALYFCASSFSLQETQYFGPGTRLLVL.

The sample holds a few counts of this clonotype. This chain uses TRBV5-1 with TRBJ2-5, with 11 bases aligning to TRBD1. The CDR3 contains 14 residues. The J segment lost 5 bases and the V segment lost 3 bases, leaving 3 bases of the junction unmatched. The germline CDR1 and CDR2 sequences are SGHRS and YFSETQ. CDR3 sequence reads: CASSWGQGDETQYF. For the CDR3, the DNA is TGCGCCAGCAGCTGGGGACAGGGGGACGAGACCCAGTACTTC.

The chain is built from TRBV5-1 and TRBJ2-7, with 7 bases that match TRBD1. This CDR3 spans 13 amino acids. Germline-derived CDR1 and CDR2 are SGHRS and YFSETQ. Trimming cost V 4 bases and J 3 bases; bases outside gene matches: 4. CDR3 protein: CASSRDRSYEQYF. The CDR3 DNA reads TGCGCCAGCAGCAGGGACAGAAGCTACGAGCAGTACTTC.

V usage is TRBV28 and J usage is TRBJ1-1; 7 bases fit TRBD1. Trimming cost V 1 base and J 2 bases; bases outside gene matches: 7. This CDR3 comprises 16 residues. From germline, CDR1 is MDHEN and CDR2 SYDVKM. In nucleotides, the CDR3 is TGTGCCAGCAGTTTATACTTAAACAGGGGTAACACTGAAGCTTTCTTT. Translation: CASSLYLNRGNTEAFF.

This chain uses TRBV20-1 with TRBJ2-1; weak D call: TRBD2 (6 bases). CDR1 is DFQATT and CDR2 is SNEGSKA in the germline V gene (reference sequence). CDR3 size: 12 residues. The V end was cut by 5 bases, the J end by 6 bases, with 11 bases between. CDR3 nucleotide sequence: TGCAGTGCTCTCGGGAGTTCCAATGAGCAGTTCTTC. Translated, it gives CSALGSSNEQFF.

There are a few counts of this clonotype. The V gene is TRBV7-2, the J gene TRBJ1-1; a possible D gene is TRBD1 (5 bases). CDR3 length equals 15 residues. Germline values: CDR1 SGHTA, CDR2 FQGNSA. Trimming took off 1 base at V and 1 base at J, with 10 bases between the two ends. CDR3 amino acids: CASSLGRGTNTEAFF. CDR3 nucleotide sequence: TGTGCCAGCAGCTTAGGTCGGGGGACGAACACTGAAGCTTTCTTT.

This chain joins TRBV7-9 and TRBJ1-1; TRBD1 aligns across 8 bases. V lost 3 bases to trimming and J lost 7 bases; unmatched junction nucleotides: 1. The CDR3 totals 12 residues. Per the germline V gene, CDR1 is SEHNR and CDR2 is FQNEAQ (reference sequence). DNA for the CDR3: TGTGCCAGCAGCTTGGGACAGGTTGAAGCTTTCTTT. Protein sequence: CASSLGQVEAFF.

This clonotype was observed at least ten times. V usage is TRBV29-1 and J usage is TRBJ1-2, with D unresolved. The V gene's germline CDR1 is SQVTM and CDR2 ANQGSEA. The CDR3 spans 11 residues. V was trimmed by 3 bases and J by 2 bases, leaving 4 bases between them. The CDR3 sequence: CSVELNYGYTF. DNA for the CDR3: TGCAGCGTTGAGTTAAACTATGGCTACACCTTC.

The table lists this clonotype with a few counts. The chain recombines TRBV10-3 with TRBJ2-7; 10 bases match TRBD2. Germline assignment: CDR1 ENHRY and CDR2 SYGVKD. This CDR3 has 14 residues. Unmatched junction bases numbered 2, after V lost 4 bases and J lost 2 bases. CDR3: CAISGLAGAYEQYF. CDR3 DNA: TGTGCCATCAGTGGGCTAGCGGGGGCCTACGAGCAGTACTTC.

The V call is TRBV5-5, the J call TRBJ2-5; 7 positions agree with TRBD1. V was pared by 1 base and J by 3 bases, with 6 bases of the junction left unmatched. This CDR3 is built from 15 residues. The germline gives CDR1 SGHKS, CDR2 YYEKEE (reference sequence). CDR3 DNA: TGTGCCAGCAGCTTGTACGGGACAGCTGAAGAGACCCAGTACTTC. Residues: CASSLYGTAEETQYF.

J is TRBJ1-5 and V is TRBV2, with a tentative D call TRBD1 (6 bases). This CDR3 has 15 amino acids. Germline V lookup: CDR1 SNHLY, CDR2 FYNNEI. V lost 2 bases, J lost 3 bases, and 11 bases lay in between. The CDR3 DNA reads TGTGCCAGCAGTGAAACGGGGGCTTTCAATCAGCCCCAGCATTTT. Protein product: CASSETGAFNQPQHF.